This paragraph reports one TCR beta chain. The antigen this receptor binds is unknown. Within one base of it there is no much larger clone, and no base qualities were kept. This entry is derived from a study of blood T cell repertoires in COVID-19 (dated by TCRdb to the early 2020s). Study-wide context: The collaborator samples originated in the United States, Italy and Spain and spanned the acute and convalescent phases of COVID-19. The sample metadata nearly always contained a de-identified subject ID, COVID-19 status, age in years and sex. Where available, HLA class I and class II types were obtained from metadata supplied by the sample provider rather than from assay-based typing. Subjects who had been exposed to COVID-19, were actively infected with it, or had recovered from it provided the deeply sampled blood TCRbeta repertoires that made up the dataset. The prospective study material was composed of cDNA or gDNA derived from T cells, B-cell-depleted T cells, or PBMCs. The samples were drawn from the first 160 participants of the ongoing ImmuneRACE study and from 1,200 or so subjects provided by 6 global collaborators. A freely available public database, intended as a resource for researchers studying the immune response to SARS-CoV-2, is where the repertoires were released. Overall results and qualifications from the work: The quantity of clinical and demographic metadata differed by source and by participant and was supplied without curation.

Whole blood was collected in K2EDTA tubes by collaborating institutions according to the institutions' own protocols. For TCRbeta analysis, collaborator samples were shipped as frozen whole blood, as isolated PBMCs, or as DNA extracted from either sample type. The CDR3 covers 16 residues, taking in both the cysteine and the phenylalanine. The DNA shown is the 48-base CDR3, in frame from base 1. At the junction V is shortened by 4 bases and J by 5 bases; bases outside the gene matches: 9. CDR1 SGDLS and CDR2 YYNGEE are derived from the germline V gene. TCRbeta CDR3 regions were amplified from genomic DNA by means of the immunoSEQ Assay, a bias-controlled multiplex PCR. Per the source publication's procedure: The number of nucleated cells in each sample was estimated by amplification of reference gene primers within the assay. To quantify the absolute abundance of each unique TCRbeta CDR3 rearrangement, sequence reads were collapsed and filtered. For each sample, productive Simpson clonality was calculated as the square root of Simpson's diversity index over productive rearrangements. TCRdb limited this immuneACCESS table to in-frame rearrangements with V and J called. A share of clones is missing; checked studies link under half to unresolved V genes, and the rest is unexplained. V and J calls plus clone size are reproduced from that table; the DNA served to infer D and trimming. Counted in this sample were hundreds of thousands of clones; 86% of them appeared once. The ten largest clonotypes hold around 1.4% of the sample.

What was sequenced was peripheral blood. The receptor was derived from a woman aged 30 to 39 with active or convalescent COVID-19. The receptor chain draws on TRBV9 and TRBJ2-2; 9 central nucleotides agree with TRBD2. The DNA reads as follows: TGTGCCAGCAGCCCTAATACGCTAGCGGGGACCGGGGAGCTGTTTTTT. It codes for CASSPNTLAGTGELFF.